These 20 T cell receptor beta chains share one sample of origin, sequenced in a study of human T cells and chemical hapten exposure. Stated time point: patch test 2, 6 weeks after DPC sensitization. The treatment: therapeutic diphenylcyclopropenone sensitization with weekly scalp DPC. TCRdb redid the calling of the RACE reads with MiXCR, one entry per CDR3 protein. The sample shows under 90,000 distinct CDR3 sequences, 8.5% of them seen only once. This sample comprised whole blood, obtained in connection with sensitization to the hapten diphenylcyclopropenone (DPC). All receptors come from a woman aged 45-59 years with alopecia areata. Some clones in this sample may be carry-over from other donors' samples.

This clonotype was seen many times. The gene calls are TRBV9 and TRBJ1-5; D is unresolved. Trimming stripped 0 bases from V and 0 bases from J, with 4 bases between. This CDR3 is built from 14 residues. Looked up from germline, CDR1 is SGDLS and CDR2 is YYNGEE. The CDR3 sequence is CASSVDGSNQPQHF. The CDR3 coding sequence is TGTGCCAGCAGCGTAGACGGTAGCAATCAGCCCCAGCATTTT.

This clonotype showed up many times. This chain uses TRBV28 with TRBJ1-4, with D possibly matching TRBD1 (5 bases). The CDR3 has 12 amino acids. The germline CDR1 and CDR2 sequences are MDHEN and SYDVKM. Trimming took 6 bases from V and 11 from J, leaving 13 bases between them. CDR3 sequence (DNA): TGTGCCAGCAGGGGACCGGCGGGGAAACTGTTTTTT. This translates into CASRGPAGKLFF.

The chain combines TRBV7-9 with TRBJ2-4; D perhaps matches TRBD1 (6 bases). The V and J ends lost 0 bases and 3 bases respectively, with 6 bases between them. The length of the CDR3 is 14 residues. Germline-derived CDR1 and CDR2 are SEHNR and FQNEAQ (reference sequence). The CDR3 here is CASSLADSKNIQYF. The CDR3 DNA reads TGTGCCAGCAGCTTAGCGGACAGCAAAAACATTCAGTACTTC. The entire variable domain, with the rest obtained from reference TRBV7-9 and TRBJ2-4, is as follows: DTGVSQNPRHKITKRGQNVTFRCDPISEHNRLYWYRQTLGQGPEFLTYFQNEAQLEKSRLLSDRFSAERPKGSFSTLEIQRTEQGDSAMYLCASSLADSKNIQYFGAGTRLSVL.

The chain joins TRBV13 to TRBJ2-5; a possible D gene is TRBD2 (5 bases). V was clipped by 2 bases and J by 4 bases, with 14 bases between them. The CDR3 sequence is 15 residues long. Germline CDR1 reads PRHDT; CDR2 reads FYEKMQ (reference sequence). CDR3: CASSLSIAAGETQYF. The CDR3 bases are TGTGCCAGCAGCTTAAGCATTGCGGCGGGAGAGACCCAGTACTTC. Full variable domain (remainder filled in from reference TRBV13 and TRBJ2-5): AAGVIQSPRHLIKEKRETATLKCYPIPRHDTVYWYQQGPGQDPQFLISFYEKMQSDKGSIPDRFSAQQFSDYHSELNMSSLELGDSALYFCASSLSIAAGETQYFGPGTRLLVL.

This clonotype was counted many times. The V call is TRBV29-1, the J call TRBJ2-1; 7 nucleotides agree with TRBD2. The trim removed 5 bases at V and 10 bases at J, leaving 11 bases unmatched. Looked up from germline, CDR1 is SQVTM and CDR2 is ANQGSEA. The CDR3 covers 13 residues. CDR3 nucleotide sequence: TGCAGCGTTCCATTGGGGGGGTCACGGGAGCAGTTCTTC. Protein product: CSVPLGGSREQFF.

This chain links TRBV7-2 with TRBJ2-7; D unclear. V lost 6 bases and J lost 2, with 11 bases in between. Per germline, CDR1 SGHTA and CDR2 FQGNSA. This CDR3 has 13 amino acids. CDR3 loop: CASSPRPTYEQYF. The CDR3 coding sequence is TGTGCCAGCAGTCCCCGGCCGACCTACGAGCAGTACTTC.

The sample holds many counts of this clonotype. V is TRBV7-9 and J is TRBJ2-5, with D tentatively TRBD2 (5 bases). Germline CDR1 is SEHNR and CDR2 is FQNEAQ (reference sequence). This CDR3 comprises 14 residues. Trimming removed 4 bases at V and 2 bases at J, with 11 bases between. DNA for the CDR3: TGTGCCAGCAGCTCCGGGGTGGGGCAAGAGACCCAGTACTTC. Its protein product is CASSSGVGQETQYF.

Only a few counts were recorded for this clonotype. This sequence joins TRBV7-9 and TRBJ1-1; possible D gene TRBD1, 5 bases. The CDR3 length is 14 residues. V was shortened by 2 bases and J by 3 bases, with 10 bases between the two germline ends. Germline CDR1 and CDR2: SEHNR and FQNEAQ (reference sequence). This CDR3 is CASSLSGKYTEAFF. CDR3 nucleotides: TGTGCCAGCAGCTTATCAGGGAAGTACACTGAAGCTTTCTTT.

The genes are TRBV27 and TRBJ1-5, with D hard to call. This CDR3 is 14 amino acids long. Trimming stripped 3 bases from V and 4 bases from J, with 10 bases between. CDR1 is MNHEY and CDR2 is SMNVEV in the germline V gene (reference sequence). The CDR3 sequence is CASSLSRENQPQHF. The CDR3 DNA follows: TGTGCCAGCAGTTTGTCGCGGGAAAATCAGCCCCAGCATTTT.

The V call is TRBV6-2 or TRBV6-3, the J call TRBJ2-1; 7 positions match TRBD2. Germline V gene lookup returns CDR1 MNHEY and CDR2 SVGEGT. Losses at the gene ends were 5 bases for V and 4 bases for J; bases not matched to a gene: 5. The CDR3 has 14 amino acids. The DNA of the CDR3 is TGTGCCAGCAGTAGGGCGGGAGAGTACAATGAGCAGTTCTTC. Protein product: CASSRAGEYNEQFF.

This clonotype was detected a few times. The rearrangement uses TRBV5-4 and TRBJ2-1; possibly TRBD2 for D (5 bases). V was shortened by 3 bases and J by 0 bases, with 13 bases between the two germline ends. This CDR3 spans 16 amino acids. CDR1 is SGHNT, CDR2 YYREEE, per germline (reference sequence). The CDR3 nucleotides read TGTGCCAGCAGCTCTAAGGGAGTAGTCTCCTACAATGAGCAGTTCTTC. It codes for CASSSKGVVSYNEQFF. The complete variable domain, with remaining parts taken from reference TRBV5-4 and TRBJ2-1, reads ETGVTQSPTHLIKTRGQQVTLRCSSQSGHNTVSWYQQALGQGPQFIFQYYREEENGRGNFPPRFSGLQFPNYSSELNVNALELDDSALYLCASSSKGVVSYNEQFFGPGTRLTVL.

This clonotype was counted at least ten times. The gene calls are TRBV20-1 and TRBJ2-1, with D hard to call. Trimming cost V 0 bases and J 8 bases, with 8 bases left between them. CDR1 and CDR2 (germline): DFQATT, SNEGSKA (reference sequence). The CDR3 consists of 12 residues. The CDR3, as DNA: TGCAGTGCTAGAGATCTGACATATGAGCAGTTCTTC. Translating it yields CSARDLTYEQFF.

Only a few counts were recorded for this clonotype. CDR3 DNA: TGTGCCAGCAGCCATAAGCCGCCAGGGACCAACACTGAAGCTTTCTTT. Its translation: CASSHKPPGTNTEAFF. The rearrangement links TRBV6-5 to TRBJ1-1; D perhaps matches TRBD1 (5 bases). The germline V and J ends were trimmed by 6 bases and 2 bases, with 19 bases remaining between them. Germline values: CDR1 MNHEY, CDR2 SVGAGI. This CDR3 has 16 residues.

A single count supports this clonotype. This likely comes from a read error, as the CDR3 has no conserved phenylalanine or tryptophan at its end. The chain combines TRBV29-1 with TRBJ2-3; 8 bases map to TRBD1. Germline CDR1 is SQVTM and CDR2 is ANQGSEA. J was trimmed by 3 bases and V by 6 bases; bases with no gene match: 8. The CDR3 runs to 14 residues. CDR3 loop: CSVKDRVGTDTQYS. The CDR3 nucleotides read TGCAGCGTCAAGGACAGGGTGGGGACAGATACGCAGTATTCT.

The chain is built from TRBV5-1 and TRBJ2-3; TRBD1 or TRBD2 may be the D gene (6 bases each). The CDR3 is 16 residues long. V was pared by 2 bases and J by 1 base, with 14 bases between. In germline, CDR1 is SGHRS, CDR2 YFSETQ. The CDR3 reads CASSLRGAIGTDTQYF. As DNA, the CDR3 is TGCGCCAGCAGCTTAAGGGGGGCGATCGGCACAGATACGCAGTATTTT.

This clonotype was seen a handful of times. The rearrangement joins TRBV6-6 to TRBJ1-2; the D is unclear. Trimming removed 4 bases from V and 4 bases from J, with 7 bases in between. This CDR3 contains 12 residues. CDR1 and CDR2 (germline): MNHNY, SVGAGI (reference sequence). The CDR3 nucleotides are TGTGCCAGCAGTTCTGGGCCCTATGGCTACACCTTC. It specifies CASSSGPYGYTF.

The table lists this clonotype with a few counts. J is TRBJ2-7 and V is TRBV12-3 or TRBV12-4; TRBD1 agrees at 8 bases. With 5 bases clipped from V and 6 bases from J, the junction kept 6 bases outside the gene matches. This CDR3 region has 13 residues. CDR3 region: CASSPGQGGEQYF. DNA for the CDR3: TGTGCCAGCAGTCCTGGACAGGGCGGCGAGCAGTACTTC.

Ten or more counts support this clonotype. V gene TRBV2 combines with J gene TRBJ2-7; either TRBD1 or TRBD2 may fit D (5 bases each). CDR1 is SNHLY, CDR2 FYNNEI, per germline. V lost 7 bases and J lost 3, with 16 bases in between. This CDR3 spans 14 amino acids. The CDR3 DNA is TGTGCCAGCACACGGGACCCCTGGAACTACGAGCAGTACTTC. Protein product: CASTRDPWNYEQYF.

This clonotype appeared many times. The V gene is TRBV29-1, the J gene TRBJ1-1; weak D call: TRBD1 (6 bases). Germline CDR1 and CDR2: SQVTM and ANQGSEA. V was pared by 6 bases and J by 4 bases, with 18 bases between. CDR3 length: 14 amino acids. The CDR3 protein is CSVLWGAGGTEAFF. CDR3 coding DNA: TGCAGCGTCCTGTGGGGGGCAGGTGGCACTGAAGCTTTCTTT.

The chain couples TRBV12-3 or TRBV12-4 to TRBJ2-3; 7 bases map to TRBD1. Unmatched junction bases numbered 14, after V lost 1 base and J lost 4 bases. This CDR3 region has 18 residues. The CDR3 DNA is TGTGCCAGCAGTTTAGTTCCAGGCTCGACAGGGTGCGCAGATACGCAGTATTTT. This encodes CASSLVPGSTGCADTQYF.